This TCR beta chain was documented in a study of cytomegalovirus exposure and HLA in healthy donors. Study-wide context: A prior analysis found roughly 110 million unique TCR beta sequences from around 190 million T cells. Study-level findings and limits: For most TCR beta V segments, an earlier analysis put the productive rate at about 87% or about 30% of the time. Later analysis associated a missense DCLRE1C variant with TCR beta V- and J-gene trimming. Analyses of presence/absence relied on an assumption of roughly uniform sequencing depth across donors.

Note on this clone: Its antigen remains unknown.

The germline CDR1 and CDR2 sequences are SEHNR and FQNEAQ (reference sequence). V lost 0 bases and J 3 bases, leaving 12 bases between the germline ends. The CDR3 loop spans 16 amino acids. Researchers ran the PCR with 60 Vbeta and 13 Jbeta primers. Data came from immunoSEQ multiplex PCR; TCRdb stores just in-frame clones and leaves some out. The profile shows some 60,000 clones, 85% of them singletons. This sequence originates from a female donor in good health and CMV-seronegative. The chain uses TRBV7-9 and TRBJ2-1; weak D call: TRBD2 (5 bases). Sequencing used PBMCs. DNA for the CDR3: TGTGCCAGCAGCTTAGCCGGAAGCGGAATCTACAATGAGCAGTTCTTC. It encodes CASSLAGSGIYNEQFF.